The sequence of this TCR beta chain was determined in a study of OX40 agonist ivuxolimab in advanced cancers. Overall study context: Every 2 weeks, patients received ivuxolimab intravenously, dosed at 0.01 to 10 mg/kg. Notes on the study in general: Which antigen the expanded peripheral T cells recognized is unknown. At 0.1 to 3.0 mg/kg, CD4+ and CD8+ blood T cells expanded clonally by week 6.

In regard to this clone: Antigen unknown.

The CDR3 loop spans 15 amino acids. From germline, CDR1 is SGHRS and CDR2 YFSETQ. V was cut by 0 bases and J by 6 bases, with 13 bases left in between. On cycle 4 day 1 and cycle 7 day 1, as well as at baseline, blood was sampled. The table came from immunoSEQ multiplex PCR; TCRdb's copy has only in-frame clones and leaves some out. Of roughly 76,000 clones listed, just over 90% are singletons. Here the sequenced sample was CD4+ or CD8+ T cells sorted from blood, taken in a trial of the OX40 agonist ivuxolimab. V is TRBV5-1 and J is TRBJ2-1; D call uncertain. The clonotype was recovered from an adult with an advanced solid tumor such as melanoma, head and neck, liver or kidney cancer. The CDR3 bases are TGCGCCAGCAGCTTGGGGAAGGACGGAGTCAATGAGCAGTTCTTC. Its protein product is CASSLGKDGVNEQFF. Based on the CDR3 plus reference TRBV5-1 and TRBJ2-1, the full variable domain is KAGVTQTPRYLIKTRGQQVTLSCSPISGHRSVSWYQQTPGQGLQFLFEYFSETQRNKGNFPGRFSGRQFSNSRSEMNVSTLELGDSALYLCASSLGKDGVNEQFFGPGTRLTVL.